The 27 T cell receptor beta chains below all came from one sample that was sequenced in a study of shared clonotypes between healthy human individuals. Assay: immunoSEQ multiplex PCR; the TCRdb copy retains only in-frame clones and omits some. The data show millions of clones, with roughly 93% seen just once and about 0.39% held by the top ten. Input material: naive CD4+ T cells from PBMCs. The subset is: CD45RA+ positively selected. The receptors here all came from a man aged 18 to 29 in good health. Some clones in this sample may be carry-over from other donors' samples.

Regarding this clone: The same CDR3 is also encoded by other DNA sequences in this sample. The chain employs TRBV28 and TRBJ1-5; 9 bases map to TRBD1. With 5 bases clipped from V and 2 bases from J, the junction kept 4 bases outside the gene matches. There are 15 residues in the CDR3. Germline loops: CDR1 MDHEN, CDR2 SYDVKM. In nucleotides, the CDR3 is TGTGCCAGCAGTATACAGGGGGCGCGCAATCAGCCCCAGCATTTT. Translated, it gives CASSIQGARNQPQHF.

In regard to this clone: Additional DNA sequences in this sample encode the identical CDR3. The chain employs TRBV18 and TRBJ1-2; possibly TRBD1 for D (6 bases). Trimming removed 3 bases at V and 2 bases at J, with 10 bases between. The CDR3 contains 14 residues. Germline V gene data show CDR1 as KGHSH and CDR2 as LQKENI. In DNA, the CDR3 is TGTGCCAGCTCACCCCGACAGGAGAACTATGGCTACACCTTC. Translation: CASSPRQENYGYTF.

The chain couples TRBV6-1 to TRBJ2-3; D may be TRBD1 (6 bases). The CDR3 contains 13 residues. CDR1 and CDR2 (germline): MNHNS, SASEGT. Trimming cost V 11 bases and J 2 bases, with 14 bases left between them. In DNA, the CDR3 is TGTGCCGTAGGAACAGGGCACACAGATACGCAGTATTTT. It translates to CAVGTGHTDTQYF.

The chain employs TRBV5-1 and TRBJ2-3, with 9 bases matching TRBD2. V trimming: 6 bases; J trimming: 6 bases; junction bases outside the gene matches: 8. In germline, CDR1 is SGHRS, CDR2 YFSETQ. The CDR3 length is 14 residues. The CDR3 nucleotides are TGCGCCAGCACCATAGCGGGAGTTAGGGATACGCAGTATTTT. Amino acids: CASTIAGVRDTQYF.

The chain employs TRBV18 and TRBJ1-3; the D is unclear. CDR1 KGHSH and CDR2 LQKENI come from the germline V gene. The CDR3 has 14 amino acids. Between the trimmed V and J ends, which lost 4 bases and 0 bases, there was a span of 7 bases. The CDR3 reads CASSRGISGNTIYF. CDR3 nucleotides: TGTGCCAGCTCACGGGGAATCTCTGGAAACACCATATATTTT.

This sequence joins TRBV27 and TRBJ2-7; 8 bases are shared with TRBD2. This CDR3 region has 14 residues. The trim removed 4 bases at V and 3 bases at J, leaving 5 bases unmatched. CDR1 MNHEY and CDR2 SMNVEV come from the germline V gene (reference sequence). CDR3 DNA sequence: TGTGCCAGCAGTTGGGGACTAGAGGTCTACGAGCAGTACTTC. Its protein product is CASSWGLEVYEQYF.

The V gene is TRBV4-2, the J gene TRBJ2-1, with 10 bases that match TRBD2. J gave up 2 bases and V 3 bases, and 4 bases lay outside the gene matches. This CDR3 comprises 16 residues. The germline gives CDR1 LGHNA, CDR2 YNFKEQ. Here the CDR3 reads CASSQVSGRPYNEQFF. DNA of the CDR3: TGTGCCAGCAGCCAGGTTAGCGGGAGGCCCTACAATGAGCAGTTCTTC.

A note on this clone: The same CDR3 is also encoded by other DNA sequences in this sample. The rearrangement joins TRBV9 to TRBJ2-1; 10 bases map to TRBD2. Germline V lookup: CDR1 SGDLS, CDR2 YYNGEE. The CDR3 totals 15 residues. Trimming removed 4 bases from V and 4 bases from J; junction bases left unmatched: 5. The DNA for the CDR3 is TGTGCCAGCAGCTCGAGACTAGCGGGTTACAATGAGCAGTTCTTC. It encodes CASSSRLAGYNEQFF. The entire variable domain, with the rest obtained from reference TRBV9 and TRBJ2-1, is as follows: DSGVTQTPKHLITATGQRVTLRCSPRSGDLSVYWYQQSLDQGLQFLIQYYNGEERAKGNILERFSAQQFPDLHSELNLSSLELGDSALYFCASSSRLAGYNEQFFGPGTRLTVL.

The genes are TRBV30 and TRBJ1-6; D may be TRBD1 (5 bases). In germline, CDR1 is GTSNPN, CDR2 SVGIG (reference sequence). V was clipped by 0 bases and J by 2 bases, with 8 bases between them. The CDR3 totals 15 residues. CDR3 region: CAWSVPQAYNSPLHF. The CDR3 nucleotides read TGTGCCTGGAGTGTACCACAGGCCTATAATTCACCCCTCCACTTT.

CDR3 bases: TGTGCCAGCCATGAGGACAGGGAGTCCTACGAGCAGTACTTC. It translates to CASHEDRESYEQYF. The rearrangement links TRBV18 to TRBJ2-7, with 8 nucleotides matching TRBD1. This CDR3 region has 14 residues. The germline CDR1 and CDR2 sequences are KGHSH and LQKENI. The V segment lost 8 bases and the J segment 1 base; nucleotides outside the gene matches: 7.

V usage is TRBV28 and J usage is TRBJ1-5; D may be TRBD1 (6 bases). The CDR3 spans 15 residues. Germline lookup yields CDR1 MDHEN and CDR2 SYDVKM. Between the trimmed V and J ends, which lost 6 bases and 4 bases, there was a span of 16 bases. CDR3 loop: CASRGGGTQNQPQHF. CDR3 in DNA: TGTGCCAGCAGAGGGGGTGGGACGCAAAATCAGCCCCAGCATTTT.

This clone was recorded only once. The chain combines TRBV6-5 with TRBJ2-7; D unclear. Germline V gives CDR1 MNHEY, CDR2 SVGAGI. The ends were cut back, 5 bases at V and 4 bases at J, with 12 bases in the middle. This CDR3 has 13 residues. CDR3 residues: CASSPYRSYEQYF. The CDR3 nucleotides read TGTGCCAGCAGTCCTTATCGGAGTTACGAGCAGTACTTC.

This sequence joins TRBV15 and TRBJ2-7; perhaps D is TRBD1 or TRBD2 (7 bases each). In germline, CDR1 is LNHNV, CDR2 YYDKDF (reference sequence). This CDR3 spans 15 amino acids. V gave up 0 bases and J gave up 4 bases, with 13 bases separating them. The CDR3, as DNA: TGTGCCACCAGCAGAGAGGCCCAGGGGGGGTACGAGCAGTACTTC. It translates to CATSREAQGGYEQYF. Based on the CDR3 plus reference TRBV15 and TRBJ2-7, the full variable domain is DAMVIQNPRYQVTQFGKPVTLSCSQTLNHNVMYWYQQKSSQAPKLLFHYYDKDFNNEADTPDNFQSRRPNTSFCFLDIRSPGLGDTAMYLCATSREAQGGYEQYFGPGTRLTVT.

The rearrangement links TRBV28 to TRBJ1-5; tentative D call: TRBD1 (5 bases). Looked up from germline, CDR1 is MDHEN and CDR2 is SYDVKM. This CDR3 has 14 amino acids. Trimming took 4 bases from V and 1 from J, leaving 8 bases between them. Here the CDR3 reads CASSSEGSNQPQHF. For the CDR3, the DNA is TGTGCCAGCAGTTCGGAGGGGAGCAATCAGCCCCAGCATTTT.

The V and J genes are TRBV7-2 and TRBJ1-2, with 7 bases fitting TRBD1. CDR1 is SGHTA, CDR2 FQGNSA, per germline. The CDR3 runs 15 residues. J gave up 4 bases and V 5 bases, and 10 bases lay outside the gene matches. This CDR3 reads CASSLRQGDGYGYTF. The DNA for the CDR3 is TGTGCCAGCAGCCTCCGACAGGGAGATGGCTATGGCTACACCTTC.

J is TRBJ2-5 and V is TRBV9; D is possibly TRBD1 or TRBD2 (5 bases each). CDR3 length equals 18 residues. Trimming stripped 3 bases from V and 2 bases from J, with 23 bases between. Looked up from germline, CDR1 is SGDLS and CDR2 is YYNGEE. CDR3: CASSDAAFPQGVQETQYF. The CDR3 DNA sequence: TGTGCCAGCAGCGACGCCGCTTTTCCGCAGGGAGTTCAAGAGACCCAGTACTTC. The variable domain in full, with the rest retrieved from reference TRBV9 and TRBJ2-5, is DSGVTQTPKHLITATGQRVTLRCSPRSGDLSVYWYQQSLDQGLQFLIQYYNGEERAKGNILERFSAQQFPDLHSELNLSSLELGDSALYFCASSDAAFPQGVQETQYFGPGTRLLVL.

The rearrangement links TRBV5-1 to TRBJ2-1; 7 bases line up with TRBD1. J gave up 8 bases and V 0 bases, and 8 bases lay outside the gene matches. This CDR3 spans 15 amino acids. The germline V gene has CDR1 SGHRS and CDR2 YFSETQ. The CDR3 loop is CASSLETGWRDEQFF. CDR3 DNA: TGCGCCAGCAGCTTGGAGACAGGGTGGCGCGATGAGCAGTTCTTC.

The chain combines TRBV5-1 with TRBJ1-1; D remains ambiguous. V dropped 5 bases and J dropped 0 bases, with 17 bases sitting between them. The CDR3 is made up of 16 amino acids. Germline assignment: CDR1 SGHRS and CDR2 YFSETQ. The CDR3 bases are TGCGCCAGCAGTAGTATCGTCGGTACACTGAACACTGAAGCTTTCTTT. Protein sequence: CASSSIVGTLNTEAFF.

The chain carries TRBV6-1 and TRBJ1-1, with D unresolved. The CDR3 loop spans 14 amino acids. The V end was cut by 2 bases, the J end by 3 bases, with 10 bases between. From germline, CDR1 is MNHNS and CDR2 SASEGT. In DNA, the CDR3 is TGTGCCAGCAGTGAAACGTGGTTACACACTGAAGCTTTCTTT. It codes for CASSETWLHTEAFF.

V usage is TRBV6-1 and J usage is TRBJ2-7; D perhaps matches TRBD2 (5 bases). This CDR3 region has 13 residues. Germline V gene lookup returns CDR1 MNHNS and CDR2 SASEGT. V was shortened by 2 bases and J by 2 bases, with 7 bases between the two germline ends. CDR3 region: CASSEYSAYEQYF. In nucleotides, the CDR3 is TGTGCCAGCAGTGAATATAGCGCCTACGAGCAGTACTTC.

CDR3 DNA: TGCGCCAGCAGCGATGCACAGGGGGCGGGCAATCAGCCCCAGCATTTT. Protein product: CASSDAQGAGNQPQHF. V and J are TRBV10-2 and TRBJ1-5; 9 nucleotides agree with TRBD1. Losses at the gene ends were 6 bases for V and 2 bases for J; bases not matched to a gene: 8. Germline-derived CDR1 and CDR2 are WSHSY and SAAADI. The CDR3 spans 16 residues.

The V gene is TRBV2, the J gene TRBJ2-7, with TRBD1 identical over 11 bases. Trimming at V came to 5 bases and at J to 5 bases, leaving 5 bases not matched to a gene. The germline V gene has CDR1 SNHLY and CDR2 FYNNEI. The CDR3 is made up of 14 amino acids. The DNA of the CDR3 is TGTGCCAGCAGTCTGGACAGGGGGCGGGACGAGCAGTACTTC. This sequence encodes CASSLDRGRDEQYF.

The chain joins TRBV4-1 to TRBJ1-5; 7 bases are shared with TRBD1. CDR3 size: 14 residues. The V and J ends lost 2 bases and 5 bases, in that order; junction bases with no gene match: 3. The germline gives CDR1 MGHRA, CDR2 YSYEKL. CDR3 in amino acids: CASSQNRGDQPQHF. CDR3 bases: TGCGCCAGCAGCCAAAACAGGGGCGATCAGCCCCAGCATTTT.

CDR3 DNA: TGTGCCAGCAGCTTGGGTGCCCCGGCTGAGCAGTTCTTC. Translating gives CASSLGAPAEQFF. The chain recombines TRBV7-2 with TRBJ2-1; D uncertain. V lost 3 bases and J 9 bases, leaving 12 bases between the germline ends. CDR1 is SGHTA, CDR2 FQGNSA, per germline. The CDR3 covers 13 residues.

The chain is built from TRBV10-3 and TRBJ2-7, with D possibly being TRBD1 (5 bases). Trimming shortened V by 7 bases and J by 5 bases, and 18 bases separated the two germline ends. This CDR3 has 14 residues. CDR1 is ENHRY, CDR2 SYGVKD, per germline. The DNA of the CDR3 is TGTGCCATCACTAGTTCAGGGATAGTGAACGAGCAGTACTTC. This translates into CAITSSGIVNEQYF.

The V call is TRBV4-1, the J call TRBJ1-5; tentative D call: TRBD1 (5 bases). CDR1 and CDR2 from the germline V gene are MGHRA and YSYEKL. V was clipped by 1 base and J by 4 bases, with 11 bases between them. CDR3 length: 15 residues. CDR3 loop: CASSQVKGVNQPQHF. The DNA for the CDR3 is TGCGCCAGCAGCCAAGTCAAAGGGGTTAATCAGCCCCAGCATTTT.

The CDR3 sequence: CASSSVRSGRYSGNTIYF. CDR3 DNA: TGTGCCAGCAGCTCCGTCCGTTCAGGTCGATACTCTGGAAACACCATATATTTT. The gene calls are TRBV27 and TRBJ1-3; D ambiguous. CDR1 is MNHEY, CDR2 SMNVEV, per germline (reference sequence). V was trimmed by 6 bases and J by 0 bases, leaving 21 bases between them. This CDR3 is 18 amino acids long.